The TCR beta chain described here comes from a study of long-term antiretroviral therapy in people with HIV. Survey level was the resolution at which the v3.0 immunoSEQ assay ran. Using immunoSEQ multiplex PCR, the repertoire was profiled, and TCRdb retains in-frame clones only, with some absent. The profile shows 35,000 to 45,000 clones, more than 80% of them singletons. The material sequenced was unsorted PBMCs, taken 3.4 years after starting antiretroviral therapy. The TCR comes from a man in his thirties or forties with HIV.

CDR3 protein: CASSLVGGSSFHEQYF. CDR3 sequence (DNA): TGTGCCAGCAGCTTAGTGGGGGGCTCATCTTTCCACGAGCAGTACTTC. The V gene is TRBV7-2, the J gene TRBJ2-7, with D perhaps being TRBD1 or TRBD2 (6 bases each). V lost 1 base and J 5 bases, leaving 18 bases between the germline ends. The germline V gene has CDR1 SGHTA and CDR2 FQGNSA. This CDR3 is built from 16 residues.